These T cell receptor beta chains were read from a single sample in a study of T cell responses to AZD1222 COVID-19 vaccine. Libraries were prepared by immunoSEQ multiplex PCR; TCRdb keeps only in-frame clonotypes and omits some of them. The repertoire has around 100,000 clones, roughly 86% of them found once; the top ten carry 10% to 13%. This material consisted of peripheral blood, taken 28 days after the second AZD1222 dose. The receptors were sampled from an adult who received the AZD1222 COVID-19 vaccine. The CDR3 runs from the conserved cysteine through the conserved F or W. A D gene is named only where the DNA matches it firmly. Size values are once, few and many counts, or a class for expanded clones, and some rows have none.

>TRBV28|-|TRBJ2-7|-
CASSLGGIFPYEQYF
TGTGCCAGCAGTTTGGGTGGCATTTTCCCCTACGAGCAGTACTTC
>TRBV6-6|TRBD1|TRBJ2-4|once
CASRRQGAENIQYF
TGTGCCAGCAGGCGACAGGGGGCCGAAAACATTCAGTACTTC
>TRBV9|TRBD2|TRBJ2-5|-
CASSGAGGETQYF
TGTGCCAGCAGTGGAGCGGGGGGAGAGACCCAGTACTTC
>TRBV7-9|TRBD2|TRBJ2-1|-
CASSLLEGGSNEQFF
TGTGCCAGCAGCTTATTGGAAGGCGGGAGCAATGAGCAGTTCTTC
>TRBV19|-|TRBJ1-1|-
CASSSLTGTANTEAFF
TGTGCCAGTAGTTCTCTTACCGGGACCGCGAACACTGAAGCTTTCTTT
>TRBV19|-|TRBJ2-2|-
CASTVSRSTGELFF
TGTGCCAGTACCGTAAGCAGGAGCACCGGGGAGCTGTTTTTT
>TRBV7-9|-|TRBJ2-1|-
CASSDRSHEQFF
TGTGCCAGCAGCGACCGAAGCCATGAGCAGTTCTTC
>TRBV5-4|TRBD2|TRBJ2-1|once
CASSPGTSGTIPTSYNEQFF
TGTGCCAGCAGCCCCGGGACTAGCGGGACAATCCCCACCTCCTACAATGAGCAGTTCTTC
>TRBV28|TRBD1|TRBJ2-7|-
CASSWTGGWDEQYF
TGTGCCAGCAGCTGGACAGGGGGCTGGGACGAGCAGTACTTC
>TRBV30|-|TRBJ1-1|-
CAWTSPGRMNTEAFF
TGTGCCTGGACCTCTCCGGGACGGATGAACACTGAAGCTTTCTTT
>TRBV5-1|TRBD2|TRBJ2-7|-
CASSYGTSVPYEQYF
TGCGCCAGCAGCTACGGGACTAGCGTTCCCTACGAGCAGTACTTC
>TRBV19|TRBD1|TRBJ1-5|-
CRQKREDRVITFGNQPQHF
TGTAGGCAAAAAAGGGAGGACAGGGTAATAACATTCGGCAATCAGCCCCAGCATTTT
>TRBV18|TRBD1|TRBJ2-7|-
CASSPPQGASYEQYF
TGTGCCAGCTCACCACCCCAGGGGGCGAGCTACGAGCAGTACTTC
>TRBV2|-|TRBJ1-2|-
CASMVIGGGGYTF
TGTGCCAGCATGGTCATAGGGGGAGGTGGCTACACCTTC
>TRBV7-9|-|TRBJ2-3|-
CASSFVQDTQYF
TGTGCCAGCAGCTTTGTACAAGATACGCAGTATTTT
>TRBV2|TRBD1|TRBJ1-5|-
CASSEPDRVLVSQPQHF
TGTGCCAGCAGTGAACCGGACAGGGTTTTGGTTAGTCAGCCCCAGCATTTT
>TRBV7-2|-|TRBJ1-2|-
CASSLVWDTNYGYTF
TGTGCCAGCAGCTTAGTGTGGGACACGAACTATGGCTACACCTTC
>TRBV20-1|-|TRBJ1-1|-
CSASPANTEAFF
TGCAGTGCTAGTCCAGCGAACACTGAAGCTTTCTTT
>TRBV5-6|-|TRBJ2-2|once
CASSLASNTGELFF
TGTGCCAGCAGCTTGGCCAGCAACACCGGGGAGCTGTTTTTT
>TRBV30|-|TRBJ2-7|-
CAWHLGGRGEQYF
TGTGCCTGGCACCTGGGGGGGCGGGGCGAGCAGTACTTC
>TRBV10-1|-|TRBJ1-2|-
CASSPGGNYGYTF
TGCGCCAGCAGCCCGGGGGGAAACTATGGCTACACCTTC
>TRBV11-2|-|TRBJ2-1|-
CASSWIPGAEQFF
TGTGCCAGCAGCTGGATCCCCGGCGCCGAGCAGTTCTTC
>TRBV12-3/TRBV12-4|-|TRBJ1-4|few
CASSRSSHEKLFF
TGTGCCAGCAGTAGGAGTTCCCATGAAAAACTGTTTTTT
>TRBV9|-|TRBJ1-6|-
CASSVLNSPLHF
TGTGCCAGCAGCGTGTTAAATTCACCCCTCCACTTT
>TRBV30|-|TRBJ2-7|once
CAWIRRRGSRGVAYEQYF
TGTGCCTGGATCCGGCGTCGCGGTAGCAGGGGAGTTGCCTACGAGCAGTACTTC
>TRBV28|-|TRBJ1-1|-
CASSFENTEAFF
TGTGCCAGCAGTTTCGAGAACACTGAAGCTTTCTTT
>TRBV12-3/TRBV12-4|-|TRBJ1-3|-
CASSLIGGNTIYF
TGTGCCAGCAGTTTAATCGGGGGTAACACCATATATTTT
>TRBV28|-|TRBJ1-5|-
CASSLQGQPQHF
TGTGCCAGCAGTTTACAGGGTCAGCCCCAGCATTTT
>TRBV3-1/TRBV3-2|TRBD2|TRBJ2-3|-
CASSQLAGGRNTQYF
TGTGCCAGCAGCCAACTAGCGGGGGGGCGAAATACGCAGTATTTT
>TRBV6-6|-|TRBJ2-1|once
CASYTRRHPYNEQFF
TGTGCCAGTTACACGCGAAGACACCCTTACAATGAGCAGTTCTTC
>TRBV3-1/TRBV3-2|-|TRBJ1-6|-
CASSQGQINSPLHF
TGTGCCAGCAGCCAAGGACAGATAAATTCACCCCTCCACTTT
>TRBV9|TRBD2|TRBJ2-3|-
CASSVTRKASGSQGTDTQYF
TGTGCCAGCAGCGTAACCCGAAAGGCTAGCGGGAGTCAAGGCACAGATACGCAGTATTTT
>TRBV2|TRBD1|TRBJ2-6|-
CASSYTPGQGLSGANVLTF
TGTGCCAGCAGTTATACTCCGGGACAGGGACTCTCTGGGGCCAACGTCCTGACTTTC
>TRBV11-2|TRBD2|TRBJ2-7|-
CASRRPSGRDYEQYF
TGTGCCAGCAGACGCCCCAGCGGGAGAGATTACGAGCAGTACTTC
>TRBV5-4|TRBD2|TRBJ2-1|-
CASSLFLAGGDEQFF
TGTGCCAGCAGCTTGTTCCTAGCGGGGGGGGATGAGCAGTTCTTC
>TRBV3-1/TRBV3-2|TRBD2|TRBJ2-2|-
CASSVRPGLLAGLPNTGELFF
TGTGCCAGCAGCGTACGGCCAGGTTTATTAGCGGGCCTCCCGAACACCGGGGAGCTGTTTTTT
>TRBV7-9|-|TRBJ2-7|-
CASSLDSRPYEQYF
TGTGCCAGCAGCTTAGATTCTCGGCCGTACGAGCAGTACTTC
>TRBV19|-|TRBJ1-6|-
CASSSNGNSPLHF
TGTGCCAGTAGTTCAAACGGGAATTCACCCCTCCACTTT